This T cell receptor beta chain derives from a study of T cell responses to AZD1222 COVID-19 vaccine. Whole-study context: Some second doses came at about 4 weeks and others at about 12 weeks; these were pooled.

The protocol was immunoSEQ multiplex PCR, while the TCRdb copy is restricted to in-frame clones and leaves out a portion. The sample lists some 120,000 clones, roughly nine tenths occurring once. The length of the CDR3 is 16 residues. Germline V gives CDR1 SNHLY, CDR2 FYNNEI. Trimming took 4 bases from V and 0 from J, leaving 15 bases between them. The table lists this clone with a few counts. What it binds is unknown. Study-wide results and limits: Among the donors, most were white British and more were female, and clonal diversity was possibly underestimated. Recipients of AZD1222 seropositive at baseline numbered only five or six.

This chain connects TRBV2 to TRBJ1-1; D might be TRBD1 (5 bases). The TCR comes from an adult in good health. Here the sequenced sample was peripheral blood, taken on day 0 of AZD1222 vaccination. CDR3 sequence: CASSGGMFFMNTEAFF. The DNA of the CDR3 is TGTGCCAGCAGTGGGGGGATGTTTTTCATGAACACTGAAGCTTTCTTT.